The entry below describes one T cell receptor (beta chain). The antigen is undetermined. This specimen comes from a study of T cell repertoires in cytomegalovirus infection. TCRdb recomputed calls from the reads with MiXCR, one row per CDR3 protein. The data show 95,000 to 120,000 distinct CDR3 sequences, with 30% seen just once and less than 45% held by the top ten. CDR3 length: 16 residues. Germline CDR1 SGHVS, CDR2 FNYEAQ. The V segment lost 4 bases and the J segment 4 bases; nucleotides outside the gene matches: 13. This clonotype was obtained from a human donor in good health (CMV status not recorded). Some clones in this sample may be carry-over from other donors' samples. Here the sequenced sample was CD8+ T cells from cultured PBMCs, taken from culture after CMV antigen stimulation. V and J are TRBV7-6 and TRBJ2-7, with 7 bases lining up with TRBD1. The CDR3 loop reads CASSSGQEAIVYEQYF. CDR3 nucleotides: TGTGCCAGCAGCTCCGGACAGGAGGCGATCGTGTACGAGCAGTACTTC.